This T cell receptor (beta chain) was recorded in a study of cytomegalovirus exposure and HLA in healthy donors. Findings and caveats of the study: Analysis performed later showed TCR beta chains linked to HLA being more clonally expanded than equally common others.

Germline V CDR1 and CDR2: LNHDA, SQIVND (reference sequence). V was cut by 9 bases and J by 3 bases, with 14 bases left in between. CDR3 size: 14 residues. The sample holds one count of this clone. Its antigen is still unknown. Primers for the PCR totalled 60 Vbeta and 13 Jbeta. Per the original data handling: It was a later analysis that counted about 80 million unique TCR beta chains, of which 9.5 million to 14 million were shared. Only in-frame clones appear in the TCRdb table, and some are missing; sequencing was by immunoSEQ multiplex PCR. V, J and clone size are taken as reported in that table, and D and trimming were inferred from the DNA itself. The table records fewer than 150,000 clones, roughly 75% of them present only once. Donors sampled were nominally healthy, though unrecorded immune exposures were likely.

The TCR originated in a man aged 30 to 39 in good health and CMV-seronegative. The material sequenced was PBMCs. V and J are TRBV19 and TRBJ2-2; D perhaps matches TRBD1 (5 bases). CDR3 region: CASQKDRYTGELFF. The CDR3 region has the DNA TGTGCCAGCCAAAAAGACAGATACACCGGGGAGCTGTTTTTT. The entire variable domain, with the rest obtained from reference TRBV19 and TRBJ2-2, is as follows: DGGITQSPKYLFRKEGQNVTLSCEQNLNHDAMYWYRQDPGQGLRLIYYSQIVNDFQKGDIAEGYSVSREKKESFPLTVTSAQKNPTAFYLCASQKDRYTGELFFGEGSRLTVL.